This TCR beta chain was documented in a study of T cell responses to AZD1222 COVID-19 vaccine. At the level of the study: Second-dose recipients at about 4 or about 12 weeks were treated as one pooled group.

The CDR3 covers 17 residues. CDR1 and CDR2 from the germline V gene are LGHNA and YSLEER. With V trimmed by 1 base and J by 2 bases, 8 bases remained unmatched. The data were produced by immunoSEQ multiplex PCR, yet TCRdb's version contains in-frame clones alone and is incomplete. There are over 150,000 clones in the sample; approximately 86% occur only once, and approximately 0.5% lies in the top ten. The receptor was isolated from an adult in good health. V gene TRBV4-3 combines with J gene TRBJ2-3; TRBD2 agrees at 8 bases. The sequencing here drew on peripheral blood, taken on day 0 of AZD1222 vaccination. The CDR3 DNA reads TGCGCCAGCAGCCAAGCTCAACTAGCGGCGTACACAGATACGCAGTATTTT. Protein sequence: CASSQAQLAAYTDTQYF.